Listed here are 18 T cell receptor beta chains from one sample, sequenced in a study of blood T cell repertoires in COVID-19. Sequencing was performed with immunoSEQ multiplex PCR; in TCRdb, only in-frame clones are kept and a portion is missing. The repertoire holds roughly 150,000 clones, with about 86% as singletons. The specimen sequenced was peripheral blood. These TCRs come from an elderly woman with acute or convalescent COVID-19.

The chain joins TRBV4-3 to TRBJ1-5; a possible D gene is TRBD1 (6 bases). This CDR3 comprises 14 residues. Germline CDR1 reads LGHNA; CDR2 reads YSLEER. V gave up 3 bases and J gave up 6 bases, with 12 bases separating them. CDR3 amino acids: CASSQETGFQPQHF. The DNA of the CDR3 is TGCGCCAGCAGCCAGGAGACAGGATTTCAGCCCCAGCATTTT.

The CDR3 DNA reads TGTGCCAGCAGCCCTCGGGGGGGAGGCACAGATACGCAGTATTTT. Translated: CASSPRGGGTDTQYF. V gene TRBV6-4 combines with J gene TRBJ2-3, with 8 bases matching TRBD2. V dropped 6 bases and J dropped 1; count of bases not matched to a gene: 6. CDR1 and CDR2 from the germline V gene are MRHNA and SNTAGT. This CDR3 is 15 amino acids long.

The chain employs TRBV2 and TRBJ2-1, with D possibly TRBD2 on 5 matching bases. Trimming shortened V by 9 bases and J by 8 bases, and 14 bases separated the two germline ends. The CDR3 length is 12 residues. Germline V gives CDR1 SNHLY, CDR2 FYNNEI. CDR3 coding DNA: TGTGCCAGTCAACGACTAAGCGATGAGCAGTTCTTC. Protein product: CASQRLSDEQFF.

This clone was picked up one time. V gene TRBV11-1 combines with J gene TRBJ2-1; 15 nucleotides align to TRBD2. The ends lost 5 bases at V and 10 bases at J; junction bases unmatched: 9. The germline CDR1 and CDR2 sequences are SGHAT and FQDESV (reference sequence). The CDR3 loop spans 16 amino acids. CDR3 sequence reads: CASSDGLAGGPLEQFF. The CDR3, as DNA: TGTGCCAGCAGCGACGGACTAGCGGGAGGGCCTTTGGAGCAGTTCTTC.

The chain employs TRBV30 and TRBJ1-2; possible D gene TRBD1, 6 bases. Germline V lookup: CDR1 GTSNPN, CDR2 SVGIG (reference sequence). With 1 base removed from V and 5 bases from J, the gap between germline ends came to 20 bases. The CDR3 is 16 residues long. The CDR3 DNA is TGTGCCTGGAGTGCCATCACAGGGCCCCCGCTATATGGCTACACCTTC. Translated, it gives CAWSAITGPPLYGYTF.

The rearrangement links TRBV3-1 (or the pseudogene TRBV3-2) to TRBJ2-2; D is unclear. CDR1 is LGHDT and CDR2 is YNNKEL in the germline V gene (reference sequence). The CDR3 spans 12 residues. V lost 6 bases, J lost 4 bases, and 6 bases lay in between. Here the CDR3 reads CASSLFTGELFF. The CDR3 bases are TGTGCCAGCAGTCTGTTCACCGGGGAGCTGTTTTTT.

The chain combines TRBV3-1 (or the pseudogene TRBV3-2) with TRBJ2-7; D is possibly TRBD1 (7 bases). This CDR3 is built from 14 residues. In germline, CDR1 is LGHDT, CDR2 YNNKEL (reference sequence). The V end lost 3 bases, the J end lost 5 bases, and 14 bases lay between the germline ends. This CDR3 is CASSQAGQFNEQYF. The CDR3 nucleotides read TGTGCCAGCAGCCAGGCGGGACAGTTCAACGAGCAGTACTTC.

For this clone: An end of the junction differs from the germline gene, which may be a read error. V is TRBV4-3 and J is TRBJ2-2; perhaps TRBD2 as D (6 bases). CDR1 LGHNA and CDR2 YSLEER come from the germline V gene. The CDR3 has 16 residues. The chain's CDR3 is CASSEDWRGDTGELFF. In DNA, the CDR3 is TGCGCCAGCAGCGAAGATTGGCGGGGCGACACCGGGGAGCTGTTTTTT.

The CDR3 loop reads CSAIAGGNTGELFF. DNA of the CDR3: TGCAGCGCCATAGCGGGAGGGAACACCGGGGAGCTGTTTTTT. This chain uses TRBV29-1 with TRBJ2-2; 10 bases fit TRBD2. Germline CDR1 reads SQVTM; CDR2 reads ANQGSEA. Trimming took 7 bases from V and 1 from J; bases not matched to a gene: 3. There are 14 residues in the CDR3.

The gene calls are TRBV4-3 and TRBJ2-3, with 9 nucleotides matching TRBD2. Trimming took 0 bases from V and 7 from J; bases not matched to a gene: 11. Germline assignment: CDR1 LGHNA and CDR2 YSLEER. The CDR3 has 17 amino acids. The CDR3 loop is CASSQDYRASGAYTQYF. The DNA of the CDR3 is TGCGCCAGCAGCCAAGATTATAGGGCTAGCGGGGCTTATACGCAGTATTTT.

This chain connects TRBV3-1 (or the pseudogene TRBV3-2) to TRBJ1-6; no clear D. Germline CDR1 is LGHDT and CDR2 is YNNKEL (reference sequence). This CDR3 is 12 amino acids long. The V and J ends lost 2 bases and 7 bases respectively, with 3 bases between them. The CDR3 here is CASSQTNSPLHF. The CDR3 DNA sequence: TGTGCCAGCAGCCAAACAAATTCACCCCTCCACTTT.

The chain joins TRBV6-2 or TRBV6-3 to TRBJ1-5, with 7 bases that match TRBD1. V lost 6 bases, J lost 1 base, and 18 bases stayed unmatched. The CDR3 length is 19 residues. CDR1 and CDR2 (germline): MNHEY, SVGEGT. Written as DNA, the CDR3 is TGTGCCAGCAGCCCCCAGAACAGGGGCGGATATTGGAGCAATCAGCCCCAGCATTTT. Protein sequence: CASSPQNRGGYWSNQPQHF.

This chain connects TRBV6-5 to TRBJ2-7; 8 bases are a match to TRBD1. The CDR3 runs to 13 residues. The V gene end was trimmed by 5 bases and the J gene end by 2 bases; junction bases not matched to a gene: 2. Germline CDR1 is MNHEY and CDR2 is SVGAGI. In nucleotides, the CDR3 is TGTGCCAGCAGTCGGGACAGGACCTACGAGCAGTACTTC. Translation: CASSRDRTYEQYF.

The chain employs TRBV2 and TRBJ1-6, with 7 positions matching TRBD1. This CDR3 is 15 amino acids long. Germline lookup yields CDR1 SNHLY and CDR2 FYNNEI. Germline trimming cut 9 bases from V and 6 bases from J; bases unmatched to any gene: 11. Here the CDR3 DNA reads TGTGCCAGTAGAGAGACAGGGCCCGGTAATTCACCCCTCCACTTT. Translating gives CASRETGPGNSPLHF.

This chain links TRBV20-1 with TRBJ2-2; D remains ambiguous. Germline assignment: CDR1 DFQATT and CDR2 SNEGSKA (reference sequence). Trimming took 3 bases from V and 7 from J, leaving 9 bases between them. This CDR3 has 12 amino acids. CDR3 amino acids: CSASGANGELFF. CDR3 nucleotides: TGCAGTGCTAGTGGTGCTAACGGGGAGCTGTTTTTT.

This clone was found a few times. The rearrangement uses TRBV7-6 and TRBJ2-2, with 7 bases that match TRBD2. CDR1 and CDR2 (germline): SGHVS, FNYEAQ. This CDR3 spans 17 amino acids. Losses at the gene ends were 1 base for V and 3 bases for J; bases not matched to a gene: 8. The CDR3 is CASSLVIAGVDTGELFF. CDR3 bases: TGTGCCAGCAGCTTAGTCATTGCGGGGGTTGACACCGGGGAGCTGTTTTTT. Complete variable domain (other parts from reference TRBV7-6 and TRBJ2-2): GAGVSQSPRYKVTKRGQDVALRCDPISGHVSLYWYRQALGQGPEFLTYFNYEAQQDKSGLPNDRFSAERPEGSISTLTIQRTEQRDSAMYRCASSLVIAGVDTGELFFGEGSRLTVL.

This clone showed up just once. Other nucleotide sequences in the sample specify the same CDR3. The chain recombines TRBV7-2 with TRBJ2-1; 10 bases align to TRBD2. Unmatched junction bases numbered 6, after V lost 5 bases and J lost 2 bases. CDR1 is SGHTA, CDR2 FQGNSA, per germline. CDR3 length: 16 amino acids. DNA for the CDR3: TGTGCCAGCAGCCCGCCCGGACTAGCGGCCTACAATGAGCAGTTCTTC. Its protein is CASSPPGLAAYNEQFF. The whole variable domain, filled in from reference TRBV7-2 and TRBJ2-1, reads GAGVSQSPSNKVTEKGKDVELRCDPISGHTALYWYRQSLGQGLEFLIYFQGNSAPDKSGLPSDRFSAERTGGSVSTLTIQRTQQEDSAVYLCASSPPGLAAYNEQFFGPGTRLTVL.

The sample holds a few counts of this clone. The chain has TRBV13 and TRBJ2-3, with a tentative D call TRBD1 (5 bases). Germline V gives CDR1 PRHDT, CDR2 FYEKMQ (reference sequence). Deletions cut 4 bases from V and 4 bases from J, with 15 bases between. The CDR3 spans 15 residues. The CDR3 DNA reads as TGTGCCAGCAGCTCTTCCCGGCAGGGCTCAGATACGCAGTATTTT. It yields the protein CASSSSRQGSDTQYF. Full variable domain (missing parts from reference TRBV13 and TRBJ2-3): AAGVIQSPRHLIKEKRETATLKCYPIPRHDTVYWYQQGPGQDPQFLISFYEKMQSDKGSIPDRFSAQQFSDYHSELNMSSLELGDSALYFCASSSSRQGSDTQYFGPGTRLTVL.